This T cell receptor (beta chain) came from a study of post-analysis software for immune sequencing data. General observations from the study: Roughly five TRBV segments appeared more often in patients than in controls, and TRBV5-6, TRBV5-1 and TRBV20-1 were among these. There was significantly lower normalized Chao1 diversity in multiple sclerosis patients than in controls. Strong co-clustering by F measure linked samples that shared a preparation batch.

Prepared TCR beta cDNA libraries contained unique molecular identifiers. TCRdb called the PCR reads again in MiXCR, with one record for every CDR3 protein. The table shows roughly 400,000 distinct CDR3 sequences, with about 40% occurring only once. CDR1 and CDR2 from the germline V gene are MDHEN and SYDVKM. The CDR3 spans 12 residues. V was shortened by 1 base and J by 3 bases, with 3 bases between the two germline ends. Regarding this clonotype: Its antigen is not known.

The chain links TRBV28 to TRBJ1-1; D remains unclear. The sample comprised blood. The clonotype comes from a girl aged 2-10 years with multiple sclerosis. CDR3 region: CASSLYDTEAFF. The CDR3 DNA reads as TGTGCCAGCAGTTTATATGACACTGAAGCTTTCTTT. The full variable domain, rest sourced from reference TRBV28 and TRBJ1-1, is DVKVTQSSRYLVKRTGEKVFLECVQDMDHENMFWYRQDPGLGLRLIYFSYDVKMKEKGDIPEGYSVSREKKERFSLILESASTNQTSMYLCASSLYDTEAFFGQGTRLTVV.